This T cell receptor (beta chain) is drawn from a study of ipilimumab plus nivolumab after autologous stem cell transplantation. The study's findings and limits: The authors say TCR, Treg and microbiome findings warrant further study.

CDR1 is MNHEY, CDR2 SVGAGI, per germline. Trimming cost V 5 bases and J 5 bases; bases outside gene matches: 6. This CDR3 spans 14 amino acids. A note on this clone: Its antigen is currently unknown.

The method was immunoSEQ multiplex PCR; TCRdb's version includes in-frame clones alone and lacks a portion of them. The table records 6,000 to 8,000 clones, 80% to 90% of them present only once. The V call is TRBV6-5, the J call TRBJ2-7, with 10 bases aligning to TRBD1. Sequenced here: PBMCs, sampled in a trial of ipilimumab plus nivolumab as post-transplant consolidation. The origin of this receptor is a female donor with multiple myeloma. The CDR3: CASSGGQGINEQYF. The CDR3 DNA reads TGTGCCAGCAGTGGGGGACAGGGGATCAACGAGCAGTACTTC.